What follows describes a single TCR beta chain. Here immunoSEQ multiplex PCR was the method, and the copy in TCRdb shows in-frame clones only, minus some. The sample has some 220,000 clones, 80% to 85% seen once. V gave up 3 bases and J gave up 2 bases, with 13 bases separating them. The length of the CDR3 is 14 residues. Germline-derived CDR1 and CDR2 are DFQATT and SNEGSKA (reference sequence). This specimen comes from a study of blood T cell repertoires in COVID-19. Overall study context: Italy, Spain and the United States were the sources of the convalescent and acute COVID-19 samples.

The sequencing input was peripheral blood. The rearrangement uses TRBV20-1 and TRBJ2-5, with D maybe TRBD2 (5 bases). The receptor was isolated from a woman in her twenties or thirties who had recovered from COVID-19. The CDR3 nucleotides read TGCAGTGCTAGTAGGCCAGCGGTGCAAGAGACCCAGTACTTC. Translating it yields CSASRPAVQETQYF.